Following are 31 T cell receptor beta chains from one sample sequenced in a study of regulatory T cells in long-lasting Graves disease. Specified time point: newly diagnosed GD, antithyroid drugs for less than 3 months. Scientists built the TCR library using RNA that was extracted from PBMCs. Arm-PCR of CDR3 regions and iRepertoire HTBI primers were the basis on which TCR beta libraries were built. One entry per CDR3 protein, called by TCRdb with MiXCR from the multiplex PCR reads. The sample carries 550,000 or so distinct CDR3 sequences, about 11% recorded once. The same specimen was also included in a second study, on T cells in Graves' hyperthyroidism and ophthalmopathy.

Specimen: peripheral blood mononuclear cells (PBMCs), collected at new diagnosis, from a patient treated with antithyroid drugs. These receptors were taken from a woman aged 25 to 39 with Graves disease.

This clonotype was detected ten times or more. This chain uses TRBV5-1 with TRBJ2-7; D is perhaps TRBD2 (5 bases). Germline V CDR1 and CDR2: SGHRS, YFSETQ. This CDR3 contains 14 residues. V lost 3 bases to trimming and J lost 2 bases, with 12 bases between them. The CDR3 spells CASSSSLGPYEQYF. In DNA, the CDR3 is TGCGCCAGCAGCTCCTCACTAGGGCCCTACGAGCAGTACTTC.

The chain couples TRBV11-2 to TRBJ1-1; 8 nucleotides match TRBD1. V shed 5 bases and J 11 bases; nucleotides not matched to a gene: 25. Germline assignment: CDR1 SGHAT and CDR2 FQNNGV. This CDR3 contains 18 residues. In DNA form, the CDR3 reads TGTGCCAGCAGCACACTCTCCCCGACAGGGGATAAAATGAGGATCGCTTTCTTT. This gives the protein CASSTLSPTGDKMRIAFF.

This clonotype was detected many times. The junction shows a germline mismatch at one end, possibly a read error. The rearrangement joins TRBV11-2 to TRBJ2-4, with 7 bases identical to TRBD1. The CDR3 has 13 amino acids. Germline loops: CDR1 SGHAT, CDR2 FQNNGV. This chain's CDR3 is CASSLDRGQRLVF. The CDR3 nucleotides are TGTGCCAGCAGCTTAGATCGGGGACAGCGTCTGGTCTTC.

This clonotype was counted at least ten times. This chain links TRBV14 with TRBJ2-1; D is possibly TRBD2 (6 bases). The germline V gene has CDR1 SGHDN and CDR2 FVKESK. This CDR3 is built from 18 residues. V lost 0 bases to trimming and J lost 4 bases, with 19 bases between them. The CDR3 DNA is TGTGCCAGCAGCCAAGATCTCCTTGGTATAGCGGTATACAATGAGCAGTTCTTC. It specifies CASSQDLLGIAVYNEQFF.

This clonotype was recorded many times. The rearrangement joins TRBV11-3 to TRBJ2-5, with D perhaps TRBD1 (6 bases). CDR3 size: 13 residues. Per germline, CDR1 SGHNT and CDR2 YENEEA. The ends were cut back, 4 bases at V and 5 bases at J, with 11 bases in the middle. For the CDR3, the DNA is TGTGCCAGCAGCTGGGGGCTCCGGGAGACCCAGTACTTC. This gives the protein CASSWGLRETQYF.

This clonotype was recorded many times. The chain's CDR3 is CASSGAGGPYGEQFF. In DNA form, the CDR3 reads TGTGCCAGCAGTGGCGCGGGAGGGCCGTATGGTGAGCAGTTCTTC. This chain uses TRBV2 with TRBJ2-1; 9 positions match TRBD2. The length of the CDR3 is 15 residues. Per the germline V gene, CDR1 is SNHLY and CDR2 is FYNNEI. Losses at the gene ends were 4 bases for V and 9 bases for J; bases not matched to a gene: 10.

The chain's CDR3 is CASSLILEGINQPQHF. CDR3 nucleotide sequence: TGTGCCAGCAGTCTAATATTGGAAGGGATCAATCAGCCCCAGCATTTT. The V gene is TRBV6-1, the J gene TRBJ1-5; D gene unclear. The CDR3 is 16 amino acids. Germline V gene sequence: CDR1 MNHNS, CDR2 SASEGT. The ends were cut back, 5 bases at V and 3 bases at J, with 17 bases in the middle.

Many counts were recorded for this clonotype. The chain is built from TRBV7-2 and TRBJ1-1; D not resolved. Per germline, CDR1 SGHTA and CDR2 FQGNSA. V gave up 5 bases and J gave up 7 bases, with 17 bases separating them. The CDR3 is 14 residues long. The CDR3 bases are TGTGCCAGCAGCCCCGAGGGAAGCGGAGGTGAAGCTTTCTTT. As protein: CASSPEGSGGEAFF.

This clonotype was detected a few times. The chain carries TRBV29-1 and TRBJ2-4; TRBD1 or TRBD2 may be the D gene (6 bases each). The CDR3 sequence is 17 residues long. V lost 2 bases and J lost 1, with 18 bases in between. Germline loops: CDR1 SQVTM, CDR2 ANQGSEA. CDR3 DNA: TGCAGCGTTGAAAGGTCCCTCGGGGGCGCGGCCAAAAACATTCAGTACTTC. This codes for CSVERSLGGAAKNIQYF.

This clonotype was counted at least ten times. CDR3 region: CASSLEGQGLTDTQYF. CDR3 nucleotides: TGTGCCAGCAGCTTAGAGGGACAGGGGCTCACAGATACGCAGTATTTT. The J gene is TRBJ2-3, the V gene TRBV11-2; 10 bases map to TRBD1. V shed 0 bases, J shed 2 bases, and the junction held 2 bases outside the gene matches. The CDR3 consists of 16 residues. Germline CDR1 is SGHAT and CDR2 is FQNNGV.

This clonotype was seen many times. Here the CDR3 DNA reads TGTGCCAGCAGCGCAACCCGGGGCGGGATCCCAGATACGCAGTATTTT. Protein sequence: CASSATRGGIPDTQYF. The chain links TRBV9 to TRBJ2-3, with D possibly matching TRBD2 (6 bases). The germline CDR1 and CDR2 sequences are SGDLS and YYNGEE. Trimming cost V 3 bases and J 4 bases, with 18 bases left between them. The CDR3 covers 16 residues.

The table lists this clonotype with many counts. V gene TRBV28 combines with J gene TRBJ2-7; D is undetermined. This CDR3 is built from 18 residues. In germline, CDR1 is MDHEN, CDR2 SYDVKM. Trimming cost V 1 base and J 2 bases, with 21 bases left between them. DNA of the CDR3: TGTGCCAGCAGTTTATTGGGTCCGTTTTTCGGCGGTACCTACGAGCAGTACTTC. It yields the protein CASSLLGPFFGGTYEQYF.

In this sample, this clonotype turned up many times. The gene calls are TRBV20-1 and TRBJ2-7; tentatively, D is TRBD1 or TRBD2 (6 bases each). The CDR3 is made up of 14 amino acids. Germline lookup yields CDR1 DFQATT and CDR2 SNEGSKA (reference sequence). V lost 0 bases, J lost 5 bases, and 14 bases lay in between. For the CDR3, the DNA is TGCAGTGCTAGAGATATTTACAGGGAGGACGAGCAGTACTTC. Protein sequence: CSARDIYREDEQYF.

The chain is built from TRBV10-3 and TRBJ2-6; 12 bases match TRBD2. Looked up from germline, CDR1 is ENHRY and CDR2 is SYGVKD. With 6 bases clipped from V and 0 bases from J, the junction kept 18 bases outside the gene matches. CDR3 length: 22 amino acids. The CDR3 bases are TGTGCCATCAGGGGCACACCACCTATTAGGACTAGCGGGATCTCTGGGGCCAACGTCCTGACTTTC. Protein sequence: CAIRGTPPIRTSGISGANVLTF.

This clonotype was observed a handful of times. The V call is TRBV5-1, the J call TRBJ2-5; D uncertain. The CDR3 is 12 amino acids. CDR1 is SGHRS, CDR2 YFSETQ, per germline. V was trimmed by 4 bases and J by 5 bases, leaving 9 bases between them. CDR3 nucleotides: TGCGCCAGCAGCGCCCCTCAGGAGACCCAGTACTTC. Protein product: CASSAPQETQYF. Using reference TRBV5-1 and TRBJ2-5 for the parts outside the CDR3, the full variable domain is KAGVTQTPRYLIKTRGQQVTLSCSPISGHRSVSWYQQTPGQGLQFLFEYFSETQRNKGNFPGRFSGRQFSNSRSEMNVSTLELGDSALYLCASSAPQETQYFGPGTRLLVL.

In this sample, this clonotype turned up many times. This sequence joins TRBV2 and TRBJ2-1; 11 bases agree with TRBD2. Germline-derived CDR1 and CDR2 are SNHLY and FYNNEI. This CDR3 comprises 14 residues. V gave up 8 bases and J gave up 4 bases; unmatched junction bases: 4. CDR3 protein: CASAGTSGYNEQFF. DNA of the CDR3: TGTGCCAGCGCTGGGACTAGCGGTTACAATGAGCAGTTCTTC.

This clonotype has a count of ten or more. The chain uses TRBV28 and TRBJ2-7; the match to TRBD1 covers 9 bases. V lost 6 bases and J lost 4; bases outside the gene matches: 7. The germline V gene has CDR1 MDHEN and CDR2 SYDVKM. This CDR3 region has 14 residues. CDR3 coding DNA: TGTGCCAGCAGCTCGACAGGGGGAGGTTACGAGCAGTACTTC. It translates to CASSSTGGGYEQYF.

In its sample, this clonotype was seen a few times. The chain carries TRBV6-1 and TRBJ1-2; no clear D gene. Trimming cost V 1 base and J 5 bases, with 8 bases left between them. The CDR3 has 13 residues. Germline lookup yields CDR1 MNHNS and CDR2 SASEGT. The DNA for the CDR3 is TGTGCCAGCAGTGAAGTCCTCGGGTATGGCTACACCTTC. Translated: CASSEVLGYGYTF.

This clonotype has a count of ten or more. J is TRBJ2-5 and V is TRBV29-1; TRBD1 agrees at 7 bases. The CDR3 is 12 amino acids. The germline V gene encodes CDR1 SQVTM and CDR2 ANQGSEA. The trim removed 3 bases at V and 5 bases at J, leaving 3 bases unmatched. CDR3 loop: CSVDDRDETQYF. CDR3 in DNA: TGCAGCGTTGACGACAGGGATGAGACCCAGTACTTC.

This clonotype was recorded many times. This CDR3 reads CASAPRGGLRQETQYF. The CDR3 DNA reads TGTGCCAGTGCCCCCCGGGGCGGTCTTCGACAAGAGACCCAGTACTTC. This chain uses TRBV19 with TRBJ2-5, with D tentatively TRBD1 or TRBD2 (5 bases each). This CDR3 comprises 16 residues. The ends were cut back, 8 bases at V and 2 bases at J, with 21 bases in the middle. CDR1 is LNHDA and CDR2 is SQIVND in the germline V gene (reference sequence).

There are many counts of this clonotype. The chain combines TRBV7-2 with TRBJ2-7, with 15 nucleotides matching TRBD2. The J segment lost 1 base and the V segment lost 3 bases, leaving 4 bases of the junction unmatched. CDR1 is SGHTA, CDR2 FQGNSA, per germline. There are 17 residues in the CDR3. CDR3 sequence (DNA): TGTGCCAGCAGCTTCAGGACTAGCGGGAGGGATTCCTACGAGCAGTACTTC. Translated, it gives CASSFRTSGRDSYEQYF.

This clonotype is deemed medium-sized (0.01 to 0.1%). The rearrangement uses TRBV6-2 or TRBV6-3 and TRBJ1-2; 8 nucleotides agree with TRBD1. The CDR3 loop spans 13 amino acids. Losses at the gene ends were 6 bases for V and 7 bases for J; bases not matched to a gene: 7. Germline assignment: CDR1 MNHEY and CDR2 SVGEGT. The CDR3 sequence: CASSSQGEGGYTF. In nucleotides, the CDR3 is TGTGCCAGCAGCTCACAGGGGGAGGGTGGCTACACCTTC.

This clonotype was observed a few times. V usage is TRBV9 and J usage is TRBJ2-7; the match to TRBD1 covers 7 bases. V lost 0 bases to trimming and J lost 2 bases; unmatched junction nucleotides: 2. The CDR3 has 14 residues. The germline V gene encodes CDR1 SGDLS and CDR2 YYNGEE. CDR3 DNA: TGTGCCAGCAGCGTAGGTCAGGGGGCCTACGAGCAGTACTTC. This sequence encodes CASSVGQGAYEQYF.

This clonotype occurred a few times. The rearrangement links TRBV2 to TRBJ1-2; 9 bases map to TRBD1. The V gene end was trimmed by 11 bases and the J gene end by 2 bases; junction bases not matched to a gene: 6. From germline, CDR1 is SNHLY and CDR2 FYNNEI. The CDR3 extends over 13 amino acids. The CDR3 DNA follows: TGTGCCGGCGGACAGGGGCAGAACTATGGCTACACCTTC. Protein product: CAGGQGQNYGYTF.

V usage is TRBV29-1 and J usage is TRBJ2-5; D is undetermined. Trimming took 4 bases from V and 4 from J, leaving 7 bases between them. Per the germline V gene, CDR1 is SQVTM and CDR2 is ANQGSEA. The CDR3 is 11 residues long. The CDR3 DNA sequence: TGCAGCGTTGGGTCGGGAGAGACCCAGTACTTC. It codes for CSVGSGETQYF.

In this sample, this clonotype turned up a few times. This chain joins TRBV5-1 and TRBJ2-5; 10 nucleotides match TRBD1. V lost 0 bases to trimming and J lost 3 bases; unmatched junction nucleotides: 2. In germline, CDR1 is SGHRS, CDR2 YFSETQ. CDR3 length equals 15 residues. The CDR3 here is CASSLEDRGEETQYF. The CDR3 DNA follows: TGCGCCAGCAGCTTGGAGGACAGGGGGGAAGAGACCCAGTACTTC.

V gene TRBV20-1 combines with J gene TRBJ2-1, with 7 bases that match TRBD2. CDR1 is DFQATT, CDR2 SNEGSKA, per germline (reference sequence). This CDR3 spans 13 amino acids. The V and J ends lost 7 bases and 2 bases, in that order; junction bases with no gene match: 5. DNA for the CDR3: TGCAGTGGGGGGAGGGATCCCTACAATGAGCAGTTCTTC. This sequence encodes CSGGRDPYNEQFF.

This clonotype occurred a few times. This chain's CDR3 is CASSSNGHYIYGYTF. The CDR3 region has the DNA TGTGCCAGCAGCTCCAACGGGCATTATATCTATGGCTACACCTTC. The chain employs TRBV7-9 and TRBJ1-2; D ambiguous. V lost 4 bases and J lost 4, with 16 bases in between. Germline loops: CDR1 SEHNR, CDR2 FQNEAQ (reference sequence). The CDR3 runs to 15 residues.

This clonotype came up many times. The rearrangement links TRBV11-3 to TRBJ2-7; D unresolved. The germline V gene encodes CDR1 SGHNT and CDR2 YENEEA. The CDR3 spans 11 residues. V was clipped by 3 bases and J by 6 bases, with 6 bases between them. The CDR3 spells CASSFMGEQYF. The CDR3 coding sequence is TGTGCCAGCAGCTTTATGGGCGAGCAGTACTTC.

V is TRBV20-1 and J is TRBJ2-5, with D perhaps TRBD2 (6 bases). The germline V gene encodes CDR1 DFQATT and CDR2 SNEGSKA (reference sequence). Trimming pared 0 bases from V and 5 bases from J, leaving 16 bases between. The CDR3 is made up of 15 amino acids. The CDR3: CSARDNGGMFETQYF. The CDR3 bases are TGCAGTGCTAGAGATAATGGGGGGATGTTTGAGACCCAGTACTTC.

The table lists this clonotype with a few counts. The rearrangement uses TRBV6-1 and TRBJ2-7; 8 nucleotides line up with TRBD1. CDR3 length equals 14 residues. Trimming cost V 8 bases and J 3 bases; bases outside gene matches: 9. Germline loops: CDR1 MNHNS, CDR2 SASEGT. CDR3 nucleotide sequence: TGTGCCAGCGTCGGGACAGGCCATCGCTACGAGCAGTACTTC. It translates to CASVGTGHRYEQYF.